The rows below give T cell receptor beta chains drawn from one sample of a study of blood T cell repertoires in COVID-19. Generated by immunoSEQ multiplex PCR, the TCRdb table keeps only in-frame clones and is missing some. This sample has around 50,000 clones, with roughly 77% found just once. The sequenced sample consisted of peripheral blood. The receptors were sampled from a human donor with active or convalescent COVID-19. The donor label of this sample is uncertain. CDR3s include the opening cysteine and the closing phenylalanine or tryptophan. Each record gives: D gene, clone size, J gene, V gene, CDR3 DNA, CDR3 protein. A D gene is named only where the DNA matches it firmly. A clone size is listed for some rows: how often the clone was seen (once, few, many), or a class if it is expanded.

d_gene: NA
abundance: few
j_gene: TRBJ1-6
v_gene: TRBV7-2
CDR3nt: TGTGCCAGCAACCCCACAGGGCCCTATAATTCACCCCTCCACTTT
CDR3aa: CASNPTGPYNSPLHF

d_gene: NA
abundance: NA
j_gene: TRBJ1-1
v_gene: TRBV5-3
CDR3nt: TGTGCCAGAAGCCAGGCGGAGGGTGGTGCTTTCTTT
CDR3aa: CARSQAEGGAFF

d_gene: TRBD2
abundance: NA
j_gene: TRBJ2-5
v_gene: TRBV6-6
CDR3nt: TGTGCCAGCAGTTACGGGCAGGGAGGGCGGACCCAGTACTTC
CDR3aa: CASSYGQGGRTQYF

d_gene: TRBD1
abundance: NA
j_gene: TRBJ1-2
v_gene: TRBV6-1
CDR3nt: TGTGCCAGCAGTGAAGCTGGAGGGGGCAGTGGCTACACCTTC
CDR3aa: CASSEAGGGSGYTF

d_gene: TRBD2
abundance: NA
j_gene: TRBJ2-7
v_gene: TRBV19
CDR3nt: TGTGCCAGTAGGAGTGCAGGGACTAGCAACTCCTACGAGCAGTACTTC
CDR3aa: CASRSAGTSNSYEQYF

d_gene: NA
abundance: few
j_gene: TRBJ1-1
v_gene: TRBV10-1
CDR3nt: TGCGCCAGCAGTGGAATGACAGGGAACACTGAAGCTTTCTTT
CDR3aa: CASSGMTGNTEAFF

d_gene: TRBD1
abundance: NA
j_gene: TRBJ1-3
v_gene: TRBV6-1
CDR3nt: TGTGCCAGCAGTGGGGGGACAGGGTCGGGAGGAAACACCATATATTTT
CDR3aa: CASSGGTGSGGNTIYF

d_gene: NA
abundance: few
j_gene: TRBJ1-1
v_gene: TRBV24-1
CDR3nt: TGTGCCACTTCCGGGACTGGCAACACTGAAGCTTTCTTT
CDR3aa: CATSGTGNTEAFF

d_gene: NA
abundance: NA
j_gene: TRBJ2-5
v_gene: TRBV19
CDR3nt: TGTGCCAGTAGTATGTTTCGGTCAGGGAAAGAGACCCAGTACTTC
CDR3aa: CASSMFRSGKETQYF

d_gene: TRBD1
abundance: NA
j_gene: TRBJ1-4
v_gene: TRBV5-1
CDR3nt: TGCGCCAGCAAGTGGGGCAGGGGGGATGAAAAACTGTTTTTT
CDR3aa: CASKWGRGDEKLFF

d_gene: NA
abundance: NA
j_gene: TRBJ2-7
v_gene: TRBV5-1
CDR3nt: TGCGCCAGCTCAGCGCAGGGCGCCTACGAGCAGTACTTC
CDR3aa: CASSAQGAYEQYF

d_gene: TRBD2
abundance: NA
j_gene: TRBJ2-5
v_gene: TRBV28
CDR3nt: TGTGCCAGCAGTGATATCCTCGTGGGACTAGCGGGAGGACGTCGAGAGACCCAGTACTTC
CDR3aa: CASSDILVGLAGGRRETQYF

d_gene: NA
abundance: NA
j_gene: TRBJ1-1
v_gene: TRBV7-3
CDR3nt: TGTGCCAGCAGCTTAAAGGGACTTCGAACTGAAGCTTTCTTT
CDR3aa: CASSLKGLRTEAFF

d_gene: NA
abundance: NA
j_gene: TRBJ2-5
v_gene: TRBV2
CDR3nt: TGTGCCAGCACCTTGGGGGGATACGAGACCCAGTACTTC
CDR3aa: CASTLGGYETQYF

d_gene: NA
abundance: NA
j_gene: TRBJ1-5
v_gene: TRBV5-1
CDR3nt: TGCGCCAGCAGCTTGGACGGAGATCGCAATCAGCCCCAGCATTTT
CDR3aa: CASSLDGDRNQPQHF

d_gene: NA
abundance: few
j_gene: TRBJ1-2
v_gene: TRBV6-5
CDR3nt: TGTGCCAGCAGGAAGGGGCGATCTAACTATGGCTACACCTTC
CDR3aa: CASRKGRSNYGYTF

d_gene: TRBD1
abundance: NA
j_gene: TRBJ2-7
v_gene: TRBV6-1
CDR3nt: TGTGCCAGCAGTGAAGCCAGGGACAGGGCCTACGAGCAGTACTTC
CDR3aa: CASSEARDRAYEQYF

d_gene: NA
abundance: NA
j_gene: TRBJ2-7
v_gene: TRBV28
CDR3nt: TGTGCCAGCAGTTTACGGCAGGCATACGAGCAGTACTTC
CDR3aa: CASSLRQAYEQYF

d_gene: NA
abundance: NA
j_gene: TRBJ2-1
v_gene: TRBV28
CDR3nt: TGTGCCAGCAGTTCCCCCCAGCGGGCCCTACTCAATGAGCAGTTCTTC
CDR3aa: CASSSPQRALLNEQFF

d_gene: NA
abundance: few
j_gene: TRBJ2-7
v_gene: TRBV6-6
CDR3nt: TGTGCCAGCACCTCCGGGGATAGCCCCTACGAGCAGTACTTC
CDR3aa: CASTSGDSPYEQYF

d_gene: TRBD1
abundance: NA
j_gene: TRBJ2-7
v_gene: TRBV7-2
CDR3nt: TGTGCCAGCAGCTGGGGACAGGGGGCCGAGCAGTACTTC
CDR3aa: CASSWGQGAEQYF

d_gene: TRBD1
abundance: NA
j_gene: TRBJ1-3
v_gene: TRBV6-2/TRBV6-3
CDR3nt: TGTGCCAGCAGATACCTGGACAGGGGGGACTCTGGAAACACCATATATTTT
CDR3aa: CASRYLDRGDSGNTIYF

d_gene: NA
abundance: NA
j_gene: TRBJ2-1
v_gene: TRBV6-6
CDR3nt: TGTGCCAGCAGTTATGGGCCGGACTACAATGAGCAGTTCTTC
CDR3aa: CASSYGPDYNEQFF

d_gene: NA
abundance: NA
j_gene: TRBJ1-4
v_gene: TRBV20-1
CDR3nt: TGCAGTGCTAGTGATCCGTTGAGCGGCCTTTTT
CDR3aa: CSASDPLSGLF